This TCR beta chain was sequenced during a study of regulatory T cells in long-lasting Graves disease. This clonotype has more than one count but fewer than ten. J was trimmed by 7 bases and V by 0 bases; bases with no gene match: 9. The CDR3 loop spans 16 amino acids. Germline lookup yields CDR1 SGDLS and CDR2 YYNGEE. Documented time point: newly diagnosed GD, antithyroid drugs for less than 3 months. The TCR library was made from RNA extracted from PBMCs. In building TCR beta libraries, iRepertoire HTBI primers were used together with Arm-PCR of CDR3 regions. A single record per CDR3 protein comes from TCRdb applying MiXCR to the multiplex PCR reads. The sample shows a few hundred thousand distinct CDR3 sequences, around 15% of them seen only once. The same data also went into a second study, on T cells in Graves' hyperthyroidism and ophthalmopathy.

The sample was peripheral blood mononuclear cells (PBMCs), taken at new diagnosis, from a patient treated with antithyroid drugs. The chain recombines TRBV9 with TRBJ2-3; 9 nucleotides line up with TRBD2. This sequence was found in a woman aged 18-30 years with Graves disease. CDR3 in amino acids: CASSVASGKPINTQYF. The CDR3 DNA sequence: TGTGCCAGCAGCGTAGCTAGCGGGAAACCTATCAATACGCAGTATTTT.